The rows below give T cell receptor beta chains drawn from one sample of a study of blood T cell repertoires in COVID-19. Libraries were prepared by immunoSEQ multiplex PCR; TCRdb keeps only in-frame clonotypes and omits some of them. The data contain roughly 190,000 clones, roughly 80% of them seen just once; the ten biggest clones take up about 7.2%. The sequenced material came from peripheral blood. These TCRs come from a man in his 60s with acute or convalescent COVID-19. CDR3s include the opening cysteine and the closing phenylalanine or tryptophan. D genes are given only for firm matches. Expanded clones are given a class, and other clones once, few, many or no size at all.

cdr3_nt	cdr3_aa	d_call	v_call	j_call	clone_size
TGTGCCAGCAGCGTTAGCGGGGGGGCCATGGAGACCCAGTACTTC	CASSVSGGAMETQYF	TRBD2	TRBV9	TRBJ2-5	once
TGTGCCAGCAGTTACTCGTTAAGCGGGTTATCCAATGAGCAGTTCTTC	CASSYSLSGLSNEQFF	.	TRBV6-2/TRBV6-3	TRBJ2-1	once
TGTGCCAGCAGGGTCCATACAGGGACCTCAGATACGCAGTATTTT	CASRVHTGTSDTQYF	.	TRBV6-5	TRBJ2-3	.
TGCGCCAGCAGCGTCCGGGACAGGGGGTCGTACACTGAAGCTTTCTTT	CASSVRDRGSYTEAFF	TRBD1	TRBV4-1	TRBJ1-1	.
TGCAGCGTTGGATATTCGGACACTGAAGCTTTCTTT	CSVGYSDTEAFF	.	TRBV29-1	TRBJ1-1	few
TGTGCCAGCAGAGAAGCGGAGTACTCCTACAATGAGCAGTTCTTC	CASREAEYSYNEQFF	.	TRBV6-1	TRBJ2-1	.
TGTGCCAGCAGCTCGAAACCTAAGTTTGGTGAAAAACTGTTTTTT	CASSSKPKFGEKLFF	.	TRBV11-2	TRBJ1-4	.
TGCGCCAGCAGCCGATCGGGACTAGCGGGCGCAACAGATACGCAGTATTTT	CASSRSGLAGATDTQYF	TRBD2	TRBV4-1	TRBJ2-3	.
TGTGCCAGCAGTCTCCGGGGAGGGACCCAGTACTTC	CASSLRGGTQYF	.	TRBV12-3/TRBV12-4	TRBJ2-5	.
TGTGCCATCAGTGAGTACGTACTAGAGAACTATGGCTACACCTTC	CAISEYVLENYGYTF	.	TRBV10-3	TRBJ1-2	.
TGTGCCAGCAGTAACAGACAGATGGGGGGGTCCGAGCAGTACTTC	CASSNRQMGGSEQYF	TRBD2	TRBV2	TRBJ2-7	.
TGCGCCAGCAGCCAAGAACCAGCGGGGGGGCCCCATACGCAGTATTTT	CASSQEPAGGPHTQYF	TRBD2	TRBV4-3	TRBJ2-3	.
TGTGCCAGCAGTGAAGGAGTTATCGGACAGGGGTATGGCTACACCTTC	CASSEGVIGQGYGYTF	TRBD1	TRBV6-1	TRBJ1-2	.
TGTGCCAGCAGCTATCAGGGCTCACCCCTCCACTTT	CASSYQGSPLHF	.	TRBV7-3	TRBJ1-6	.
TGTGCCAGTAGATTATCGACGACAGGGCTCACCTTC	CASRLSTTGLTF	TRBD1	TRBV19	TRBJ1-2	once
TGTGCCAGCAGCCAAGTCCCGCGTCAAGCGGTCCGGAGCACAGATACGCAGTATTTT	CASSQVPRQAVRSTDTQYF	.	TRBV3-1/TRBV3-2	TRBJ2-3	.
TGTGCCAGCAGCTTGCCCCAATCCCGATCGACAGGGGTCCATGGCTACACCTTC	CASSLPQSRSTGVHGYTF	TRBD1	TRBV5-4	TRBJ1-2	.
TGTGCTAGTGGTTTTTTAGCGGGGGGGCGGAATGAGCAGTTCTTC	CASGFLAGGRNEQFF	TRBD2	TRBV12-5	TRBJ2-1	.
TGTGCCAGCAGCTCACAGGGTTACTCTGGAAACACCATATATTTT	CASSSQGYSGNTIYF	.	TRBV9	TRBJ1-3	.
TGTGCCAGCAACCAGAGGGTGGGCGGGGAGCTGTTTTTT	CASNQRVGGELFF	.	TRBV7-9	TRBJ2-2	.
TGCGCCAGCAGCTCGACAGGGGTGAATCAGCCCCAGCATTTT	CASSSTGVNQPQHF	TRBD1	TRBV5-1	TRBJ1-5	.
TGTGCCAGCAGCTTCCTAGCGGGGGCCTACGAGCAGTACTTC	CASSFLAGAYEQYF	TRBD2	TRBV7-8	TRBJ2-7	.
TGTGCCAGCAGCCCGGACAGAGATCAGCCCCAGCATTTT	CASSPDRDQPQHF	.	TRBV3-1/TRBV3-2	TRBJ1-5	few
TGCGCCAGCAGCCGGGACAGGGTTACTGGGGCCAACGTCCTGACTTTC	CASSRDRVTGANVLTF	TRBD1	TRBV4-3	TRBJ2-6	.
TGTGCCAGCAGTGAAGCGCCAGGGGGCAAGCGTTCACCCCTCCACTTT	CASSEAPGGKRSPLHF	TRBD1	TRBV6-1	TRBJ1-6	.
TGTGCCAGCAGATCCGAGCGGGAGCCCTACAATGAGCAGTTCTTC	CASRSEREPYNEQFF	TRBD2	TRBV9	TRBJ2-1	.
TGTGCCACCAAAAAAGTGGACAGGCCGAACACTGAAGCTTTCTTT	CATKKVDRPNTEAFF	TRBD1	TRBV6-5	TRBJ1-1	.
TGCGCCAGCAGCTTACTAGCGGGAGTTCCAGATACGCAGTATTTT	CASSLLAGVPDTQYF	TRBD2	TRBV5-1	TRBJ2-3	.
TGTGCCAGCAGCTTAGATCGGGGACAGGGGGAGACCCAGTACTTC	CASSLDRGQGETQYF	TRBD1	TRBV11-2	TRBJ2-5	.